This TCR beta chain was found in a study of control samples from healthy donors and cancer patients. CDR1 SGHKS and CDR2 YYEKEE come from the germline V gene (reference sequence). CDR3 length equals 18 residues. Deletions cut 1 base from V and 6 bases from J, with 23 bases between. Sequenced by immunoSEQ multiplex PCR; TCRdb stores in-frame clones only, minus some. The table has roughly 100,000 clones, roughly 90% seen once. This TCR derives from a man aged 55-75 years with lung cancer. The gene calls are TRBV5-5 and TRBJ2-4; D may be TRBD1 (6 bases). The sample consisted of PBMCs. CDR3 nucleotide sequence: TGTGCCAGCAGCTTGAATCAGGGGAGTGGGTCATTAGTAAACATTCAGTACTTC. Residues: CASSLNQGSGSLVNIQYF.